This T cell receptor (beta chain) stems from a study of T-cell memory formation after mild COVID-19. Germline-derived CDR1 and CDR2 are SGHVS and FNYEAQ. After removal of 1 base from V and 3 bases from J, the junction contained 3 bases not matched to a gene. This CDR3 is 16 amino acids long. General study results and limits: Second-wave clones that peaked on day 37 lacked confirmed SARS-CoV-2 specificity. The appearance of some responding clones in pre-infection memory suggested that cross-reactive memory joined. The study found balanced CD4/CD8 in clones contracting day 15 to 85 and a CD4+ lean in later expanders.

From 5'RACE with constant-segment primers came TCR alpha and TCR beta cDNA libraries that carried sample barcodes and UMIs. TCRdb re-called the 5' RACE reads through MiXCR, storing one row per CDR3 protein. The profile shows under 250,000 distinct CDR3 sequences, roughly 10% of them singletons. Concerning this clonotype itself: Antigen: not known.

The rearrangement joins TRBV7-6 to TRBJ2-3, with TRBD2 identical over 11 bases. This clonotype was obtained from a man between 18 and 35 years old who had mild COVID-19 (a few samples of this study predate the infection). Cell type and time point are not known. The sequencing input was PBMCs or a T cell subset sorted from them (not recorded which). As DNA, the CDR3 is TGTGCCAGCAGCTTAGAGGCTAGCGGGGGGACAGATACGCAGTATTTT. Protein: CASSLEASGGTDTQYF.